This TCR beta chain was recorded in a study of T cells after yellow fever vaccination. The CDR3 extends over 13 amino acids. Trimming took off 7 bases at V and 6 bases at J, with 13 bases between the two ends. Germline CDR1 is ENHRY and CDR2 is SYGVKD. TCRdb reanalysed the 5' RACE reads using MiXCR and keeps one entry per CDR3 protein. The sample yields over 65,000 distinct CDR3 sequences, 10% to 15% seen once. This sequence originates from a man aged 18-30 years who received the YFV17D yellow fever vaccine. The chain couples TRBV10-3 to TRBJ2-1; D unclear. The input for sequencing was CD8+ T cells not binding an NS4B(214-222) dextramer, sorted from PBMCs, taken 20 to 25 days after the first yellow fever vaccination. CDR3 nucleotide sequence: TGTGCCATCATGTTGCAGACCGCCAATGAGCAGTTCTTC. Encoded protein: CAIMLQTANEQFF.